The next 26 T cell receptor beta chains were all read from a single sample in a study of cytomegalovirus exposure and HLA in healthy donors. PCR used 60 Vbeta primers and 13 Jbeta primers. Profiling relied on immunoSEQ multiplex PCR, and the TCRdb table lists in-frame clones only, not all of them. This sample's clone table lists approximately 140,000 clones. The sequencing input was PBMCs. The source is a middle-aged man in good health and CMV-seronegative.

The chain combines TRBV6-1 with TRBJ2-7; D gene uncertain. CDR1 MNHNS and CDR2 SASEGT come from the germline V gene. The CDR3 has 14 amino acids. The V end lost 6 bases, the J end lost 10 bases, and 22 bases lay between the germline ends. In DNA form, the CDR3 reads TGTGCCAGCAGGGAACCCGGCCTCTCGACTTGTCAGTACTTC. It specifies CASREPGLSTCQYF.

The chain is built from TRBV7-2 and TRBJ1-2; a possible D gene is TRBD1 (5 bases). CDR1 and CDR2 from the germline V gene are SGHTA and FQGNSA. The germline V and J ends were trimmed by 5 bases and 6 bases, with 16 bases remaining between them. The CDR3 loop spans 14 amino acids. CDR3 DNA: TGTGCCAGCAGCCCCCGTGCAGGGAAGAATGGCTACACCTTC. This encodes CASSPRAGKNGYTF.

The rearrangement joins TRBV10-3 to TRBJ1-2; possible D gene TRBD1, 5 bases. The CDR3 loop spans 13 amino acids. Germline V gene lookup returns CDR1 ENHRY and CDR2 SYGVKD. Trimming took off 5 bases at V and 4 bases at J, with 11 bases between the two ends. DNA of the CDR3: TGTGCCATCAGTCTCGACAGCGCCTATGGCTACACCTTC. Translation gives CAISLDSAYGYTF.

This chain joins TRBV2 and TRBJ2-7, with a possible D match to TRBD1 (6 bases). Trimming left V 10 bases short and J 6 bases short, with 25 bases between. The CDR3 has 15 amino acids. The germline V gene encodes CDR1 SNHLY and CDR2 FYNNEI. CDR3: CATYSGGPATGEQYF. CDR3 nucleotide sequence: TGTGCCACCTATTCTGGGGGCCCGGCAACTGGCGAGCAGTACTTC.

This chain joins TRBV5-1 and TRBJ1-1, with TRBD1 matching over 9 bases. Per the germline V gene, CDR1 is SGHRS and CDR2 is YFSETQ. The V gene end was trimmed by 3 bases and the J gene end by 3 bases; junction bases not matched to a gene: 15. This CDR3 is built from 18 residues. This chain's CDR3 is CASSSRDGTGYSDTEAFF. CDR3 nucleotides: TGCGCCAGCAGCTCGCGGGACGGGACAGGGTATTCCGACACTGAAGCTTTCTTT.

This chain links TRBV21-1 with TRBJ1-1. TRBV21-1 is an annotated pseudogene. The CDR3 totals 16 residues. CDR3 sequence (DNA): TGTGCCAGCAGTCCGAGAGGGTCTACTTGGAACACTGAAGCTTTCTTT. Amino acid sequence: CASSPRGSTWNTEAFF.

The chain has TRBV7-2 and TRBJ2-1; 8 positions agree with TRBD1. V trimming: 8 bases; J trimming: 4 bases; junction bases outside the gene matches: 4. CDR1 and CDR2 from the germline V gene are SGHTA and FQGNSA. The length of the CDR3 is 13 residues. In nucleotides, the CDR3 is TGTGCCAGCGAACAGGGGGTGTACAATGAGCAGTTCTTC. This codes for CASEQGVYNEQFF.

The chain employs TRBV7-9 and TRBJ2-3, with D possibly being TRBD2 (5 bases). Germline CDR1 SEHNR, CDR2 FQNEAQ (reference sequence). Trimming took off 6 bases at V and 11 bases at J, with 15 bases between the two ends. The CDR3 runs to 12 residues. CDR3 loop: CASSFGLAEQYF. CDR3 DNA sequence: TGTGCCAGCAGTTTCGGCCTAGCTGAGCAGTATTTT.

V and J are TRBV2 and TRBJ2-3; 15 bases line up with TRBD2. CDR3 size: 15 residues. The trim removed 8 bases at V and 3 bases at J, leaving 3 bases unmatched. Germline assignment: CDR1 SNHLY and CDR2 FYNNEI. CDR3 bases: TGTGCCAGCGGGACTAGCGGGGGGATGACAGATACGCAGTATTTT. Translated, it gives CASGTSGGMTDTQYF.

The J gene is TRBJ2-3, the V gene TRBV5-5, with 10 bases that match TRBD1. The CDR3 is 14 residues long. Germline V gives CDR1 SGHKS, CDR2 YYEKEE (reference sequence). V dropped 4 bases and J dropped 4; count of bases not matched to a gene: 3. The CDR3 coding sequence is TGTGCCAGCAGCGGACAGGGGGGAGCAGATACGCAGTATTTT. Amino acids: CASSGQGGADTQYF.

The chain couples TRBV7-8 to TRBJ1-1, with D unresolved. CDR1 is SGHVS, CDR2 FQNEAQ, per germline. The V gene lost 1 base and the J gene lost 0 bases, with 6 bases spanning the gap. The CDR3 contains 14 residues. The CDR3 coding sequence is TGTGCCAGCAGCTTAGAACAGCTGAACACTGAAGCTTTCTTT. This gives the protein CASSLEQLNTEAFF.

The chain has TRBV9 and TRBJ1-2; 7 bases are a match to TRBD1. The CDR3 sequence is 14 residues long. V gave up 0 bases and J gave up 7 bases; unmatched junction bases: 6. Germline lookup yields CDR1 SGDLS and CDR2 YYNGEE. Written as DNA, the CDR3 is TGTGCCAGCAGCGTAGGACAGGGCCCTAGTGGCTACACCTTC. This encodes CASSVGQGPSGYTF.

The chain couples TRBV7-9 to TRBJ2-7, with 7 bases aligning to TRBD1. The CDR3 contains 15 residues. CDR1 SEHNR and CDR2 FQNEAQ come from the germline V gene (reference sequence). V dropped 1 base and J dropped 4; count of bases not matched to a gene: 7. The CDR3 DNA follows: TGTGCCAGCAGCTTAGGGACAGGTCGGAGGTACGAGCAGTACTTC. This encodes CASSLGTGRRYEQYF.

The chain combines TRBV5-1 with TRBJ2-1; 12 nucleotides align to TRBD2. CDR1 is SGHRS, CDR2 YFSETQ, per germline. This CDR3 has 18 residues. The trim removed 2 bases at V and 4 bases at J, leaving 10 bases unmatched. CDR3 loop: CASSLSSGGASPYNEQFF. The CDR3 coding sequence is TGCGCCAGCAGCTTATCTAGCGGGGGGGCGTCGCCTTACAATGAGCAGTTCTTC.

V gene TRBV6-6 combines with J gene TRBJ1-2, with TRBD1 identical over 7 bases. The CDR3 has 16 residues. The germline gives CDR1 MNHNY, CDR2 SVGAGI (reference sequence). J gave up 2 bases and V 6 bases, and 12 bases lay outside the gene matches. The CDR3 region has the DNA TGTGCCAGCAGCACCCCGGGGACAGTGATGAACTATGGCTACACCTTC. Protein product: CASSTPGTVMNYGYTF.

This chain links TRBV5-4 with TRBJ2-1; the D gene is possibly TRBD2 (6 bases). The V end lost 3 bases, the J end lost 0 bases, and 10 bases lay between the germline ends. This CDR3 is built from 15 residues. Germline V gene sequence: CDR1 SGHNT, CDR2 YYREEE (reference sequence). The DNA of the CDR3 is TGTGCCAGCAGCTACGACGGGAGCTCCTACAATGAGCAGTTCTTC. Its protein product is CASSYDGSSYNEQFF.

The genes are TRBV14 and TRBJ2-2; no definite D call. Germline assignment: CDR1 SGHDN and CDR2 FVKESK. The CDR3 has 16 amino acids. V shed 1 base and J shed 1 base, with 10 bases lying between them. In DNA form, the CDR3 reads TGTGCCAGCAGCCAAGGTTCCTTCAGGAACACCGGGGAGCTGTTTTTT. Its protein product is CASSQGSFRNTGELFF.

The J gene is TRBJ1-6, the V gene TRBV4-2; D perhaps matches TRBD1 (6 bases). The V and J ends lost 2 bases and 7 bases respectively, with 18 bases between them. Germline V gives CDR1 LGHNA, CDR2 YNFKEQ. The CDR3 loop spans 17 amino acids. The DNA of the CDR3 is TGTGCCAGCAGCCAAACCCAGGGGCAGTTGGGAAATTCACCCCTCCACTTT. Translated: CASSQTQGQLGNSPLHF.

The chain uses TRBV19 and TRBJ1-2, with 9 bases aligning to TRBD1. This CDR3 has 14 residues. The trim removed 10 bases at V and 8 bases at J, leaving 14 bases unmatched. CDR1 and CDR2 from the germline V gene are LNHDA and SQIVND (reference sequence). In nucleotides, the CDR3 is TGTGCCACCACTCCGGGACAGGGTGTCATAGGCTACACCTTC. Encoded protein: CATTPGQGVIGYTF. The entire variable domain, with the rest obtained from reference TRBV19 and TRBJ1-2, is as follows: DGGITQSPKYLFRKEGQNVTLSCEQNLNHDAMYWYRQDPGQGLRLIYYSQIVNDFQKGDIAEGYSVSREKKESFPLTVTSAQKNPTAFYLCATTPGQGVIGYTFGSGTRLTVV.

The rearrangement links TRBV6-1 to TRBJ2-1, with 8 bases matching TRBD2. The J segment lost 5 bases and the V segment lost 1 base, leaving 7 bases of the junction unmatched. The CDR3 extends over 16 amino acids. Germline-derived CDR1 and CDR2 are MNHNS and SASEGT. CDR3 DNA sequence: TGTGCCAGCAGTGAAGTCGGGCGGGGGGCCCACAATGAGCAGTTCTTC. Translating it yields CASSEVGRGAHNEQFF.

The J gene is TRBJ1-5, the V gene TRBV7-8; D possibly corresponds to TRBD1 (6 bases). The V end lost 3 bases, the J end lost 7 bases, and 10 bases lay between the germline ends. CDR3 length: 13 amino acids. CDR1 is SGHVS and CDR2 is FQNEAQ in the germline V gene. CDR3 residues: CASSLEQGQPQHF. Written as DNA, the CDR3 is TGTGCCAGCAGCTTGGAACAGGGACAGCCCCAGCATTTT.

The chain uses TRBV28 and TRBJ2-5, with 12 bases lining up with TRBD2. With the DNA end fitting TRBJ2-7 better, the J assignment may be wrong. CDR3 length equals 15 residues. Per germline, CDR1 MDHEN and CDR2 SYDVKM. Here the CDR3 DNA reads TGTGCCAGCAGTAAAACTAGCGGGGGGTCCTACGAGCAGTACTTC. Amino acid sequence: CASSKTSGGSYEQYF.

The rearrangement links TRBV25-1 to TRBJ2-7, with D tentatively TRBD1 (6 bases). The CDR3 loop spans 15 amino acids. V was clipped by 1 base and J by 2 bases, with 12 bases between them. Per germline, CDR1 MGHDK and CDR2 SYGVNS. CDR3 bases: TGTGCCAGCAGTGAATGGGGTAGGGGGACCTACGAGCAGTACTTC. Encoded protein: CASSEWGRGTYEQYF.

The chain joins TRBV4-1 to TRBJ1-5; 8 bases line up with TRBD1. The germline gives CDR1 MGHRA, CDR2 YSYEKL. With 1 base clipped from V and 9 bases from J, the junction kept 8 bases outside the gene matches. There are 15 residues in the CDR3. CDR3: CASSQGSGTGLPQHF. In DNA, the CDR3 is TGCGCCAGCAGCCAAGGTTCTGGGACAGGACTGCCCCAGCATTTT.

The V call is TRBV7-9, the J call TRBJ2-7; TRBD1 might be the D (6 bases). Germline V lookup: CDR1 SEHNR, CDR2 FQNEAQ (reference sequence). Trimming took 2 bases from V and 2 from J, leaving 13 bases between them. The CDR3 contains 15 residues. Here the CDR3 reads CASSLQSGEAYEQYF. CDR3 coding DNA: TGTGCCAGCAGCTTACAATCAGGGGAAGCCTACGAGCAGTACTTC. Full variable domain (remainder filled in from reference TRBV7-9 and TRBJ2-7): DTGVSQNPRHKITKRGQNVTFRCDPISEHNRLYWYRQTLGQGPEFLTYFQNEAQLEKSRLLSDRFSAERPKGSFSTLEIQRTEQGDSAMYLCASSLQSGEAYEQYFGPGTRLTVT.

The chain joins TRBV9 to TRBJ2-3, with TRBD1 matching 10 bases. Looked up from germline, CDR1 is SGDLS and CDR2 is YYNGEE. The CDR3 totals 16 residues. After removal of 4 bases from V and 5 bases from J, the junction contained 10 bases not matched to a gene. This CDR3 is CASSSPGQGILDTQYF. CDR3 sequence (DNA): TGTGCCAGCAGCTCTCCGGGACAGGGGATACTAGATACGCAGTATTTT.